This T cell receptor (beta chain) appears in the sequencing data of a study of shared clonotypes between healthy human individuals. Study context: Researchers assigned three CD4 naive, three CD4 memory, two CD8 naive and one CD8 memory plate to each donor. General study results and limits: The expectation was that sequencing depth would affect clonotype sharing among donors.

There were only Caucasian adults among the donors, and all lived in Nashville, Tennessee. TCRdb keeps only in-frame clones here, not all; method: immunoSEQ multiplex PCR. The sample yields some 2.3 million clones, approximately 93% seen once. Notes on this clone: Its antigen is not known.

This clonotype was obtained from a young man in good health. Some clones in this sample may be carry-over from other donors' samples. The sequenced sample consisted of naive CD4+ T cells from PBMCs. The subset was: CD45RA+ positively selected.

The CDR3 DNA is TGTGCCAGCAGTCAAAAAACAGGGACCCAGTACTTC. This codes for CASSQKTGTQYF. V and J are TRBV7-9 and TRBJ2-5, with D possibly being TRBD1 (5 bases). The CDR3 runs 12 residues. Germline V gene sequence: CDR1 SEHNR, CDR2 FQNEAQ (reference sequence). V gave up 6 bases and J gave up 7 bases, with 12 bases separating them.